The 29 T cell receptor beta chains below all came from one sample that was sequenced in a study of cytomegalovirus exposure and HLA in healthy donors. In the PCR, 60 Vbeta and 13 Jbeta primers were used. The assay was immunoSEQ multiplex PCR, and TCRdb's table has in-frame clones only and misses some. This table holds some 180,000 clones, roughly a tenth found once. Sequenced: PBMCs. Receptor source: a woman aged 25-40 years in good health and CMV-seropositive.

This clone was observed a handful of times. The gene calls are TRBV19 and TRBJ1-2; possible D gene TRBD1, 6 bases. The CDR3 totals 16 residues. V was cut by 2 bases and J by 2 bases, with 15 bases left in between. Looked up from germline, CDR1 is LNHDA and CDR2 is SQIVND (reference sequence). CDR3 in amino acids: CASSIRGQLGNYGYTF. Here the CDR3 DNA reads TGTGCCAGTAGTATAAGAGGACAGCTAGGGAACTATGGCTACACCTTC.

This clone was recorded a few times. This chain links TRBV7-9 with TRBJ2-3; no reliable D call. The length of the CDR3 is 11 residues. The V and J ends lost 7 bases and 4 bases respectively, with 6 bases between them. Germline V gives CDR1 SEHNR, CDR2 FQNEAQ (reference sequence). CDR3 sequence: CASTPADTQYF. The CDR3 DNA is TGTGCCAGCACCCCGGCAGATACGCAGTATTTT.

This chain links TRBV23-1 with TRBJ1-4; 7 bases map to TRBD1. TRBV23-1 is noted as an ORF with a role that remains uncertain. The CDR3 loop spans 19 amino acids. V shed 4 bases and J 7 bases; nucleotides not matched to a gene: 21. CDR3 protein: CASSPVRGLTTGRGEKLFF. The DNA for the CDR3 is TGCGCCAGCAGTCCCGTACGAGGGCTCACGACAGGGAGAGGTGAAAAACTGTTTTTT.

This clone was picked up a small number of times. The same CDR3 can be traced to other DNA sequences in this sample. The chain uses TRBV30 and TRBJ1-4; 10 positions match TRBD1. Per the germline V gene, CDR1 is GTSNPN and CDR2 is SVGIG (reference sequence). The ends lost 5 bases at V and 7 bases at J; junction bases unmatched: 4. The CDR3 is 13 residues long. The CDR3 sequence: CAWRDRGREKLFF. In nucleotides, the CDR3 is TGTGCCTGGCGGGACAGGGGACGTGAAAAACTGTTTTTT.

This clone was counted only a few times. The chain employs TRBV27 and TRBJ2-7; weak D call: TRBD1 (6 bases). The CDR3 spans 17 residues. Germline assignment: CDR1 MNHEY and CDR2 SMNVEV (reference sequence). V was pared by 4 bases and J by 4 bases, with 23 bases between. The CDR3 nucleotides are TGTGCCAGCAGTTATATATCTCGGGCGACAGGAGCATACGAGCAGTACTTC. Protein: CASSYISRATGAYEQYF.

This clone has just a few counts. This chain uses TRBV5-6 with TRBJ2-1; D perhaps matches TRBD2 (6 bases). V was pared by 4 bases and J by 7 bases, with 27 bases between. CDR3 length: 18 residues. Germline values: CDR1 SGHDT, CDR2 YYEEEE. The CDR3 nucleotides read TGTGCCAGCAGCCGAAGAGTACAGCGAGGCTTGGGAGGAAATGAGCAGTTCTTC. Translation: CASSRRVQRGLGGNEQFF.

The chain employs TRBV13 and TRBJ2-7; D uncertain. The CDR3 spans 15 residues. Trimming removed 0 bases at V and 0 bases at J, with 9 bases between. Germline CDR1 and CDR2: PRHDT and FYEKMQ (reference sequence). The CDR3 DNA sequence: TGTGCCAGCAGCTTAGGTCTAGGTTTCTCCTACGAGCAGTACTTC. Amino acids: CASSLGLGFSYEQYF.

This clone was detected only a few times. This chain uses TRBV2 with TRBJ1-2, with a possible D match to TRBD1 (6 bases). With 8 bases removed from V and 2 bases from J, the gap between germline ends came to 9 bases. CDR3 length: 12 amino acids. Germline CDR1 reads SNHLY; CDR2 reads FYNNEI. The CDR3: CASHQGNYGYTF. The CDR3 bases are TGTGCCAGCCACCAGGGGAACTATGGCTACACCTTC.

This rearrangement joins TRBV13 to TRBJ2-1; 8 bases match TRBD2. CDR1 and CDR2 from the germline V gene are PRHDT and FYEKMQ (reference sequence). The CDR3 covers 12 residues. J gave up 15 bases and V 4 bases, and 8 bases lay outside the gene matches. CDR3 loop: CASSSPSGSVFF. The CDR3 DNA follows: TGTGCCAGCAGCTCGCCTAGCGGGTCGGTGTTCTTC.

This clone was counted a few times. V is TRBV19 and J is TRBJ1-1; TRBD1 aligns across 7 bases. After removal of 3 bases from V and 0 bases from J, the junction contained 7 bases not matched to a gene. This CDR3 contains 16 residues. CDR1 and CDR2 from the germline V gene are LNHDA and SQIVND (reference sequence). CDR3 loop: CASSIRDRGVNTEAFF. The CDR3 nucleotides are TGTGCCAGTAGTATCAGGGACAGAGGGGTGAACACTGAAGCTTTCTTT.

The rearrangement links TRBV7-3 to TRBJ2-3; 8 bases align to TRBD2. The CDR3 contains 18 residues. Germline V lookup: CDR1 SGHTA, CDR2 FQGTGA. V shed 1 base and J 6 bases; nucleotides not matched to a gene: 15. Written as DNA, the CDR3 is TGTGCCAGCAGCTTAAACCCCTATACTAGCGGTCCGGGTGATACGCAGTATTTT. The encoded protein is CASSLNPYTSGPGDTQYF. Full variable domain (missing parts from reference TRBV7-3 and TRBJ2-3): GAGVSQTPSNKVTEKGKYVELRCDPISGHTALYWYRQSLGQGPEFLIYFQGTGAADDSGLPNDRFFAVRPEGSVSTLKIQRTERGDSAVYLCASSLNPYTSGPGDTQYFGPGTRLTVL.

The rearrangement links TRBV19 to TRBJ2-1; 12 bases align to TRBD2. The germline V gene encodes CDR1 LNHDA and CDR2 SQIVND (reference sequence). V lost 1 base to trimming and J lost 6 bases; unmatched junction nucleotides: 1. CDR3 length: 15 residues. The CDR3 DNA follows: TGTGCCAGTAGTATAGCTAGCGGGAGGGCCAATGAGCAGTTCTTC. Translated, it gives CASSIASGRANEQFF.

The J gene is TRBJ2-7, the V gene TRBV7-2; D call uncertain. Germline CDR1 is SGHTA and CDR2 is FQGNSA. The ends were cut back, 5 bases at V and 4 bases at J, with 9 bases in the middle. The CDR3 totals 12 residues. The CDR3 nucleotides read TGTGCCAGCAGCCCGGGTGCTTACGAGCAGTACTTC. Translating gives CASSPGAYEQYF.

This clone has a count of ten or more. This chain uses TRBV6-5 with TRBJ1-1; D is unclear. Trimming stripped 5 bases from V and 3 bases from J, with 13 bases between. Germline V gene lookup returns CDR1 MNHEY and CDR2 SVGAGI. CDR3 size: 14 residues. The CDR3 protein is CASSLGGGYTEAFF. CDR3 nucleotide sequence: TGTGCCAGCAGTCTAGGAGGCGGGTACACTGAAGCTTTCTTT.

This clone showed up just a few times. This sequence joins TRBV6-5 and TRBJ1-4; D not resolved. V was pared by 8 bases and J by 5 bases, with 12 bases between. The CDR3 has 13 residues. The germline V gene has CDR1 MNHEY and CDR2 SVGAGI. The CDR3: CASAGIRNEKLFF. The CDR3 DNA is TGTGCCAGCGCGGGGATTAGAAATGAAAAACTGTTTTTT.

The rearrangement links TRBV19 to TRBJ2-3, with 13 bases fitting TRBD2. CDR1 LNHDA and CDR2 SQIVND come from the germline V gene (reference sequence). There are 16 residues in the CDR3. CDR3: CATNTGTSGITDTQYF. As DNA, the CDR3 is TGTGCTACTAATACCGGGACTAGCGGGATAACAGATACGCAGTATTTT.

This clone was counted a few times. This chain uses TRBV6-1 with TRBJ2-7; perhaps TRBD1 as D (6 bases). Trimming cost V 2 bases and J 5 bases, with 13 bases left between them. The CDR3 spans 14 residues. Per germline, CDR1 MNHNS and CDR2 SASEGT. CDR3 loop: CASSENRVKNEQYF. CDR3 nucleotide sequence: TGTGCCAGCAGTGAAAACAGGGTTAAGAACGAGCAGTACTTC.

The chain has TRBV5-6 and TRBJ1-1; TRBD1 agrees at 9 bases. The V gene's germline CDR1 is SGHDT and CDR2 YYEEEE. J gave up 4 bases and V 3 bases, and 13 bases lay outside the gene matches. The CDR3 spans 17 residues. The CDR3 reads CASSWDLGTGMSTEAFF. Here the CDR3 DNA reads TGTGCCAGCAGCTGGGACCTTGGGACAGGGATGAGCACTGAAGCTTTCTTT. The variable domain in full, with the rest retrieved from reference TRBV5-6 and TRBJ1-1, is DAGVTQSPTHLIKTRGQQVTLRCSPKSGHDTVSWYQQALGQGPQFIFQYYEEEERQRGNFPDRFSGHQFPNYSSELNVNALLLGDSALYLCASSWDLGTGMSTEAFFGQGTRLTVV.

This clone was seen more than once but under ten times. J is TRBJ1-1 and V is TRBV4-1; D is possibly TRBD1 (6 bases). V was pared by 0 bases and J by 4 bases, with 15 bases between. Germline lookup yields CDR1 MGHRA and CDR2 YSYEKL. The CDR3 is 16 residues long. The CDR3 sequence is CASSQEEGGLVTEAFF. The CDR3 coding sequence is TGCGCCAGCAGCCAAGAGGAGGGGGGGTTGGTCACTGAAGCTTTCTTT.

This clone was seen at least ten times. The J gene is TRBJ1-1, the V gene TRBV5-4; 7 bases line up with TRBD1. CDR1 is SGHNT and CDR2 is YYREEE in the germline V gene (reference sequence). V lost 4 bases and J lost 0; bases outside the gene matches: 6. The length of the CDR3 is 15 residues. CDR3 protein: CASSRRDSLNTEAFF. CDR3 sequence (DNA): TGTGCCAGCAGCCGGAGGGACAGCTTGAACACTGAAGCTTTCTTT.

This chain joins TRBV5-4 and TRBJ2-5, with 9 bases lining up with TRBD1. Losses at the gene ends were 5 bases for V and 11 bases for J; bases not matched to a gene: 13. CDR1 SGHNT and CDR2 YYREEE come from the germline V gene (reference sequence). The length of the CDR3 is 14 residues. CDR3 residues: CASSYRDRVPLQYF. The CDR3 DNA reads TGTGCCAGCAGTTACCGGGACAGGGTCCCCTTACAGTACTTC.

This chain joins TRBV5-8 and TRBJ1-4; TRBD1 agrees at 8 bases. This CDR3 has 15 amino acids. With 5 bases clipped from V and 2 bases from J, the junction kept 5 bases outside the gene matches. Germline V gene sequence: CDR1 SGHTS, CDR2 YDEGEE. CDR3 nucleotide sequence: TGTGCCAGCAGGACAGGGGAGATGACTAATGAAAAACTGTTTTTT. This translates into CASRTGEMTNEKLFF. Supplemented by reference TRBV5-8 and TRBJ1-4, the full variable domain reads EAGVTQSPTHLIKTRGQQATLRCSPISGHTSVYWYQQALGLGLQFLLWYDEGEERNRGNFPPRFSGRQFPNYSSELNVNALELEDSALYLCASRTGEMTNEKLFFGSGTQLSVL.

This clone has just a few counts. The genes are TRBV2 and TRBJ2-5; 7 nucleotides align to TRBD1. CDR1 SNHLY and CDR2 FYNNEI come from the germline V gene. V shed 9 bases, J shed 7 bases, and the junction held 11 bases outside the gene matches. The length of the CDR3 is 13 residues. CDR3 amino acids: CASKQGLRMTQYF. The CDR3 DNA follows: TGTGCCAGTAAACAGGGGCTCCGGATGACCCAGTACTTC.

The chain has TRBV2 and TRBJ1-5, with 7 bases lining up with TRBD1. Unmatched junction bases numbered 3, after V lost 8 bases and J lost 2 bases. This CDR3 has 13 residues. Germline V gene sequence: CDR1 SNHLY, CDR2 FYNNEI. The chain's CDR3 is CASAGTGNQPQHF. In nucleotides, the CDR3 is TGTGCCAGCGCCGGGACAGGCAATCAGCCCCAGCATTTT.

A few counts support this clone. The CDR3 nucleotides read TGTGCCAGCAGTTACCCCGACAGGGCTGAAGCTTTCTTT. It yields the protein CASSYPDRAEAFF. This chain connects TRBV6-7 to TRBJ1-1, with 7 bases identical to TRBD1. TRBV6-7 is given ORF status, its function remaining uncertain. The CDR3 sequence is 13 residues long. V trimming: 2 bases; J trimming: 6 bases; junction bases outside the gene matches: 3.

CDR3 residues: CASRLGSFGALYEQYF. As DNA, the CDR3 is TGTGCAAGTCGCTTAGGTTCGTTCGGAGCACTCTACGAGCAGTACTTC. The chain uses TRBV12-2 and TRBJ2-7; the table's TRBD2 call for D was not verified on the DNA. TRBV12-2 is deemed a pseudogene. The CDR3 consists of 16 residues.

The chain has TRBV14 and TRBJ2-1; D perhaps matches TRBD2 (5 bases). This CDR3 is 15 amino acids long. Germline values: CDR1 SGHDN, CDR2 FVKESK. V lost 1 base, J lost 0 bases, and 7 bases lay in between. CDR3 bases: TGTGCCAGCAGCCAAGCGGGAAGCTCCTACAATGAGCAGTTCTTC. This sequence encodes CASSQAGSSYNEQFF.

J is TRBJ1-1 and V is TRBV11-2, with TRBD1 matching over 7 bases. V lost 2 bases to trimming and J lost 4 bases; unmatched junction nucleotides: 4. The CDR3 extends over 14 amino acids. Germline-derived CDR1 and CDR2 are SGHAT and FQNNGV. CDR3 in amino acids: CASSLITGATEAFF. The CDR3, as DNA: TGTGCCAGCAGCTTAATCACAGGGGCCACTGAAGCTTTCTTT.

This chain connects TRBV18 to TRBJ2-2; 13 nucleotides line up with TRBD2. The CDR3 totals 18 residues. The V segment lost 4 bases and the J segment 4 bases; nucleotides outside the gene matches: 9. Germline assignment: CDR1 KGHSH and CDR2 LQKENI. CDR3 protein: CASSRGLAGAEGTGELFF. The CDR3 DNA reads as TGTGCCAGCTCACGAGGACTAGCGGGAGCGGAGGGCACCGGGGAGCTGTTTTTT.